This T cell receptor beta chain was sequenced for a study of identical twins. Findings of the study overall: There was more out-of-frame TCR alpha sharing in monozygotic twins than models estimated.

With respect to this clonotype: No antigen is known for it.

TCRdb re-analysed the 5' RACE reads in MiXCR, keeping a single row per CDR3 protein. The sample holds just over 500,000 distinct CDR3 sequences, around 20% seen once. The same specimen was also included in a second study, on T cells expressing NK-cell markers. That source adds: Seven sequenced donors out of eight were HCMV-seropositive, one seronegative.

What was sequenced was CD4+ T cells sorted from blood. This clonotype was sampled from a woman under 30 in good health.

The CDR3: CSATRQGADTEAFF. The CDR3 DNA follows: TGCAGTGCTACACGACAGGGGGCAGACACTGAAGCTTTCTTT. This chain joins TRBV20-1 and TRBJ1-1; 10 nucleotides line up with TRBD1. The CDR3 extends over 14 amino acids. V shed 4 bases, J shed 3 bases, and the junction held 5 bases outside the gene matches. CDR1 and CDR2 (germline): DFQATT, SNEGSKA (reference sequence).